The rows below give T cell receptor beta chains drawn from one sample of a study of OX40 agonist ivuxolimab in advanced cancers. Sequencing was performed with immunoSEQ multiplex PCR; in TCRdb, only in-frame clones are kept and a portion is missing. This table has 40,000 to 60,000 clones, 85% appearing once. The sample in question was CD4+ or CD8+ T cells sorted from blood, obtained in a trial of the OX40 agonist ivuxolimab. Receptors originate from an adult with an advanced solid tumor such as melanoma, head and neck, liver or kidney cancer. CDR3s include the opening cysteine and the closing phenylalanine or tryptophan. D genes are given only for firm matches. Rows may omit the clone size; those that give it use once, few, many or a size class.

clone_size j_call v_call d_call cdr3_aa cdr3_nt
- TRBJ2-5 TRBV6-5 TRBD1 CASSYSHWDREYF TGTGCCAGCAGTTACTCACATTGGGACAGGGAGTACTTC
- TRBJ2-1 TRBV7-9 TRBD1 CASTDRGDNEQFF TGTGCCAGCACCGACAGGGGTGACAATGAGCAGTTCTTC
- TRBJ1-1 TRBV6-5 TRBD1 CASTPTGENTEAFF TGTGCCAGCACCCCAACAGGGGAGAACACTGAAGCTTTCTTT
- TRBJ2-5 TRBV7-3 - CASSRPDVEETQYF TGTGCCAGCAGCCGCCCGGACGTTGAAGAGACCCAGTACTTC
- TRBJ2-7 TRBV27 - CASHKQGTGNYEQYF TGTGCCAGCCACAAACAGGGGACTGGGAATTACGAGCAGTACTTC
- TRBJ2-3 TRBV7-2 - CASSLWVSTDTQYF TGTGCCAGCAGCTTGTGGGTTAGCACAGATACGCAGTATTTT
- TRBJ2-1 TRBV4-2 - CASSQELLNLGNEQFF TGTGCCAGCAGCCAAGAGCTTCTTAATTTGGGGAATGAGCAGTTCTTC
- TRBJ1-1 TRBV4-2 TRBD1 CASSPQGDRGLSAEAFF TGTGCCAGCAGCCCTCAAGGCGACAGGGGGCTTAGCGCTGAAGCTTTCTTT
- TRBJ1-1 TRBV7-9 - CASSPTGGEAFF TGTGCCAGCAGCCCAACGGGGGGTGAAGCTTTCTTT
few TRBJ1-6 TRBV4-1 TRBD1 CASSPTGASSPLHF TGCGCCAGCAGCCCGACAGGGGCGAGTTCACCCCTCCACTTT
- TRBJ1-1 TRBV9 - CASSATAGKNPNTEAFF TGTGCCAGCAGCGCCACAGCGGGGAAGAACCCGAACACTGAAGCTTTCTTT
- TRBJ1-3 TRBV23-1 - CASSQWDHSSGNTIYF TGCGCCAGCAGTCAGTGGGACCATAGCTCTGGAAACACCATATATTTT
- TRBJ1-5 TRBV6-5 - CASRKRYYSNQPQHF TGTGCCAGCAGAAAGCGCTACTATAGCAATCAGCCCCAGCATTTT
- TRBJ1-5 TRBV6-1 - CASGQSPPRPQHF TGTGCCAGCGGACAATCCCCGCCTCGGCCCCAGCATTTT
- TRBJ1-1 TRBV6-4 - CASSDFPNTEAFF TGTGCCAGCAGTGACTTCCCCAACACTGAAGCTTTCTTT
- TRBJ1-4 TRBV5-5 - CASSLGISAKLFF TGTGCCAGCAGCTTGGGGATCTCTGCTAAACTGTTTTTT
- TRBJ2-7 TRBV6-1 - CASGDSSYEQYF TGTGCCAGCGGAGACAGCTCCTACGAGCAGTACTTC
- TRBJ2-1 TRBV18 TRBD1 CASSPQGSISNEQFF TGTGCCAGCTCGCCACAGGGGAGTATATCCAATGAGCAGTTCTTC
few TRBJ1-2 TRBV7-6 TRBD1 CASSPGQGYGYTF TGTGCCAGCAGTCCGGGACAGGGCTATGGCTACACCTTC
- TRBJ1-2 TRBV27 - CASSLLFSQDSRLRGYTF TGTGCCAGCAGTTTATTGTTTAGCCAGGACAGTCGTCTTCGGGGCTACACCTTC
once TRBJ2-1 TRBV27 TRBD2 CASTLAGGDNEQFF TGTGCCAGCACTCTCGCGGGGGGGGACAATGAGCAGTTCTTC
- TRBJ1-6 TRBV2 - CASSEVEGGYNSPLHF TGTGCCAGCAGTGAAGTGGAGGGGGGCTATAATTCACCCCTCCACTTT
- TRBJ2-5 TRBV7-6 - CASSPTGAGAQEETQYF TGTGCCAGCAGCCCCACGGGCGCGGGGGCCCAGGAAGAGACCCAGTACTTC
- TRBJ2-5 TRBV4-3 - CAKRERETQYF TGCGCGAAGAGGGAAAGGGAGACCCAGTACTTC
- TRBJ1-1 TRBV19 TRBD1 CASSMAPGGGTEAFF TGTGCCAGTAGTATGGCCCCAGGGGGTGGTACTGAAGCTTTCTTT
- TRBJ1-2 TRBV27 - CASSLSGGIDYGYTF TGTGCCAGCAGTTTATCCGGGGGCATTGACTATGGCTACACCTTC
- TRBJ1-1 TRBV7-9 - CASSLLGLSMNTEAFF TGTGCCAGCAGCTTACTAGGACTATCCATGAACACTGAAGCTTTCTTT
- TRBJ2-3 TRBV27 - CASSLGDTQYF TGTGCCAGCAGTTTAGGAGATACGCAGTATTTT
- TRBJ1-2 TRBV5-6 TRBD1 CASSLGPGQVPSGYGYTF TGTGCCAGCAGCTTGGGGCCGGGACAGGTTCCCTCCGGCTATGGCTACACCTTC
- TRBJ1-1 TRBV30 - CAWGELGTEAFF TGTGCCTGGGGGGAACTAGGCACTGAAGCTTTCTTT
- TRBJ2-7 TRBV6-4 - CASTPAAVSSYEQYF TGTGCCAGCACTCCCGCGGCGGTGAGCTCCTACGAGCAGTACTTC